Listed here is a single TCR beta chain. The sample holds a few counts of this clonotype. Its specific antigen is unknown. One base away there is no much larger clone; base qualities are not given. Relative to germline, V is 6 bases shorter and J is 5 bases shorter, with 13 bases between their ends. The germline V gene supplies CDR1 ENHRY and CDR2 SYGVKD. Inclusive of the bounding cysteine and phenylalanine, the CDR3 is 13 residues long. Only the CDR3 part of the read is kept: 39 bases, read in frame from the first base. The data were obtained in a study of response to subunit inactivated influenza vaccine (dated by TCRdb to 2016 to 2019). Describing the broader study: Deep quantitative T cell receptor repertoire profiling was used in the study to track responses to a trivalent subunit inactivated influenza vaccine. Overall study results and their limits: According to the authors, only a limited number of new T cells may be recruited by each seasonal influenza vaccination.

Libraries were built with RT-PCR. Reads for this sample came from an Illumina HiSeq 2500. The raw public reads went through TCRdb reprocessing: fastp at Q25, MiXCR clone calling, in-frame beta chains kept. Records with the same CDR3 protein are collapsed into one entry carrying the most frequent genes and DNA. The sample data list over 650,000 distinct CDR3 sequences, and around 20% of these were observed just once. The ten largest clones represent roughly a tenth of the sample. This TCR derives from a man between 50 and 59 years old who received an inactivated influenza vaccine. Donor details come from another sample of the same person, matched by shared clones. The material sequenced was PBMCs from blood, taken roughly 5 days after vaccination. In this chain, TRBV10-3 is recombined with TRBJ2-5; the D gene is perhaps TRBD1 or TRBD2, each of them matching over 5 bases. The encoded CDR3 is CAIRKGEGETQYF. The DNA sequence is given as TGTGCCATCAGGAAAGGCGAGGGGGAGACCCAGTACTTC.